These 17 T cell receptor beta chains came from one sample sequenced in a study of vaccination and CD4 T cells after COVID-19. The Oncomine TCR Beta short-read assay generated sequence data from the DNA of cultured CD4+ T cells. TCRdb independently ran MiXCR on the PCR reads; one entry per CDR3 protein. The profile shows 7,000 or so distinct CDR3 sequences, roughly 70% of them singletons. No antigens are known for them. As to treatment: approximately 9-day PBMC culture with coronavirus spike peptide pools or control peptides (ViraFEST assay). What was sequenced was CD4+ T cells from blood, cultured in vitro. These receptors were obtained from a human donor who had recovered from COVID-19.

V usage is TRBV7-2 and J usage is TRBJ2-7, with 8 nucleotides matching TRBD2. This CDR3 spans 14 amino acids. With 5 bases clipped from V and 4 bases from J, the junction kept 7 bases outside the gene matches. The V gene's germline CDR1 is SGHTA and CDR2 FQGNSA. This CDR3 reads CASSPSGGRYEQYF. Written as DNA, the CDR3 is TGTGCCAGCAGCCCCTCGGGGGGGAGATACGAGCAGTACTTC.

The CDR3 DNA sequence: TGTGCCAGCAGCCCTTTCAGGGGTTACGAGCAGTACTTC. As protein: CASSPFRGYEQYF. The V gene is TRBV7-2, the J gene TRBJ2-7; tentatively, D is TRBD1 (6 bases). Germline lookup yields CDR1 SGHTA and CDR2 FQGNSA. CDR3 length: 13 amino acids. V was shortened by 5 bases and J by 4 bases, with 12 bases between the two germline ends.

The gene calls are TRBV20-1 and TRBJ2-1; TRBD2 matches 9 bases. The CDR3 loop spans 14 amino acids. CDR1 and CDR2 from the germline V gene are DFQATT and SNEGSKA (reference sequence). The V gene end was trimmed by 1 base and the J gene end by 9 bases; junction bases not matched to a gene: 7. Here the CDR3 DNA reads TGCAGTGCTAGAGGGGCTAGCGGGATGGGTGAGCAGTTCTTC. As protein: CSARGASGMGEQFF.

This clonotype was counted a single time. The J gene is TRBJ2-5, the V gene TRBV20-1, with D possibly matching TRBD2 (5 bases). The CDR3 consists of 13 residues. The germline V gene encodes CDR1 DFQATT and CDR2 SNEGSKA (reference sequence). V lost 6 bases and J 7 bases, leaving 18 bases between the germline ends. The CDR3 reads CSATPLAAGTQYF. In nucleotides, the CDR3 is TGCAGTGCGACCCCCCTAGCAGCCGGGACCCAGTACTTC.

The rearrangement links TRBV20-1 to TRBJ1-2; no definite D call. CDR3 size: 12 residues. Between the trimmed V and J ends, which lost 5 bases and 5 bases, there was a span of 12 bases. Germline CDR1 DFQATT, CDR2 SNEGSKA (reference sequence). CDR3 residues: CSALAGMYGYTF. DNA for the CDR3: TGCAGTGCTCTTGCCGGGATGTATGGCTACACCTTC.

CDR3 amino acids: CASSLLEGGRLETQYF. The CDR3 nucleotides are TGTGCCAGCAGCTTACTCGAGGGAGGGCGTTTAGAGACCCAGTACTTC. This rearrangement joins TRBV5-6 to TRBJ2-5; 7 positions agree with TRBD2. With 2 bases clipped from V and 4 bases from J, the junction kept 11 bases outside the gene matches. CDR3 length: 16 amino acids. CDR1 and CDR2 from the germline V gene are SGHDT and YYEEEE.

Comment on this clonotype: At one boundary the junction diverges from the germline segment, which might be a read error. The CDR3 bases are TGTGCTAGCAGCTCGGGGAGGGGAGATACGCAGTATTTT. As protein: CASSSGRGDTQYF. The chain uses TRBV7-7 and TRBJ2-3, with TRBD2 identical over 7 bases. The CDR3 contains 13 residues. CDR1 SSHAT and CDR2 FNYEAQ come from the germline V gene (reference sequence).

The J gene is TRBJ1-2, the V gene TRBV28; no definite D call. The CDR3 runs 11 residues. The germline V gene encodes CDR1 MDHEN and CDR2 SYDVKM. Trimming pared 6 bases from V and 5 bases from J, leaving 7 bases between. CDR3 amino acids: CASSRTYGYTF. Written as DNA, the CDR3 is TGTGCCAGCAGCCGTACATATGGCTACACCTTC.

Within the sample, this clonotype is medium-sized. V is TRBV7-2 and J is TRBJ1-3; 7 nucleotides align to TRBD1. There are 16 residues in the CDR3. Looked up from germline, CDR1 is SGHTA and CDR2 is FQGNSA. The V segment lost 5 bases and the J segment 3 bases; nucleotides outside the gene matches: 10. The CDR3: CASSLGQAGGGNTIYF. CDR3 sequence (DNA): TGTGCCAGCAGCCTAGGTCAGGCAGGGGGTGGAAACACCATATATTTT.

The V and J genes are TRBV7-8 and TRBJ1-5; D gene unclear. The length of the CDR3 is 13 residues. CDR1 and CDR2 (germline): SGHVS, FQNEAQ. V lost 5 bases and J 0 bases, leaving 5 bases between the germline ends. The CDR3 bases are TGTGCCAGCAGCGTAATTAGCAATCAGCCCCAGCATTTT. This codes for CASSVISNQPQHF.

Regarding this clonotype: The junction and the germline gene differ at one end; a read error may be behind it. CDR3 loop: CSARKPSGNTGELFF. In nucleotides, the CDR3 is TGCAGTGCTAGAAAGCCTAGCGGGAACACCGGGGAGTTGTTTTTT. The chain joins TRBV20-1 to TRBJ2-2; 9 bases agree with TRBD2. Germline V gives CDR1 DFQATT, CDR2 SNEGSKA (reference sequence). There are 15 residues in the CDR3.

The chain recombines TRBV20-1 with TRBJ1-2, with TRBD1 identical over 9 bases. This CDR3 has 13 residues. CDR1 is DFQATT and CDR2 is SNEGSKA in the germline V gene (reference sequence). The J segment lost 3 bases and the V segment lost 5 bases, leaving 4 bases of the junction unmatched. CDR3: CSARRTGDYGYTF. The DNA for the CDR3 is TGCAGTGCTCGAAGGACAGGGGACTATGGCTACACCTTC.

In its sample, this clonotype ranks as medium-sized. This rearrangement joins TRBV27 to TRBJ2-2, with a weak D call TRBD1 (5 bases). Germline CDR1 MNHEY, CDR2 SMNVEV (reference sequence). CDR3 size: 15 residues. V dropped 5 bases and J dropped 4 bases, with 14 bases sitting between them. The CDR3 region has the DNA TGTGCCAGCAGTGCCCGGGCAGGGATCACCGGGGAGCTGTTTTTT. Its protein product is CASSARAGITGELFF.

The chain is built from TRBV7-2 and TRBJ2-2, with 7 bases aligning to TRBD2. CDR3 length equals 15 residues. Germline values: CDR1 SGHTA, CDR2 FQGNSA. J gave up 1 base and V 5 bases, and 4 bases lay outside the gene matches. The CDR3: CASSPSSGNTGELFF. The DNA of the CDR3 is TGTGCCAGCAGCCCTTCTAGCGGGAACACCGGGGAGCTGTTTTTT.

Here the CDR3 reads CAWSVSSGKGTQYF. DNA for the CDR3: TGTGCCTGGAGTGTAAGCTCGGGAAAAGGTACGCAGTATTTT. The chain employs TRBV30 and TRBJ2-3; tentative D call: TRBD2 (5 bases). V was trimmed by 0 bases and J by 8 bases, leaving 15 bases between them. CDR1 and CDR2 (germline): GTSNPN, SVGIG (reference sequence). CDR3 size: 14 residues.

CDR3 in amino acids: CASSLARVGTEAFF. For the CDR3, the DNA is TGCGCCAGCAGCCTCGCCCGGGTAGGGACTGAAGCTTTCTTT. The rearrangement joins TRBV4-3 to TRBJ1-1; D remains unclear. This CDR3 comprises 14 residues. In germline, CDR1 is LGHNA, CDR2 YSLEER. V was shortened by 4 bases and J by 5 bases, with 14 bases between the two germline ends.

The J gene is TRBJ1-2, the V gene TRBV20-1, with TRBD1 identical over 8 bases. The CDR3 has 13 residues. The J segment lost 4 bases and the V segment lost 6 bases, leaving 7 bases of the junction unmatched. Per germline, CDR1 DFQATT and CDR2 SNEGSKA (reference sequence). Written as DNA, the CDR3 is TGCAGTGCAGACCACAGGGGGAGCTATGGCTACACCTTC. This gives the protein CSADHRGSYGYTF.